Listed below are T cell receptor beta chains from one sample, sequenced in a study of blood T cell repertoires in COVID-19. Some clones are missing from TCRdb's copy, which holds only in-frame ones; the method was immunoSEQ multiplex PCR. The data contain under 200,000 clones, 87% of them singletons. Sequencing was carried out using peripheral blood. These receptors were taken from a man aged 55-75 years with active or convalescent COVID-19. The CDR3 runs from the conserved cysteine through the conserved F or W. The D gene is left open where the match is weak. Expanded clones get a size class; other rows say once, few or many, or leave the size out.

TRBV3-1/TRBV3-2,NA,TRBJ2-3,TRBD2,TGTGCCAGCAGCCAGTCTAGCGGGGGGGCAGATACGCAGTATTTT,CASSQSSGGADTQYF
TRBV4-1,few,TRBJ2-1,NA,TGCGCCAGCACCGAAGGGGGGGCTTCCTATTACAATGAGCAGTTCTTC,CASTEGGASYYNEQFF
TRBV5-6,NA,TRBJ1-2,NA,TGTGCCAGCAGCTTACCAGGGGTCGCCTATGGCTACACCTTC,CASSLPGVAYGYTF
TRBV29-1,NA,TRBJ1-1,NA,TGCAGCGTAGACAGAGGTTCGGGTACTGAAGCTTTCTTT,CSVDRGSGTEAFF
TRBV6-5,NA,TRBJ2-7,NA,TGTGCCAGCAGTCCAACGGGCTACGAGCAGTACTTC,CASSPTGYEQYF
TRBV19,NA,TRBJ2-2,NA,TGTGCCAGTAGCAGGGTGAACACCGGGGAGCTGTTTTTT,CASSRVNTGELFF
TRBV5-6,NA,TRBJ2-5,NA,TGTGCCAGCAGCCCCCTGAGTGGAGGTCGCGATGAGACCCAGTACTTC,CASSPLSGGRDETQYF
TRBV4-1,NA,TRBJ1-2,TRBD1,TGCGCCAGCAGCCCAGGGACAGCCTATGGCTACACCTTC,CASSPGTAYGYTF
TRBV11-3,few,TRBJ1-1,TRBD1,TGTGCCAGCAGCCAGGGGGGCAGCACTGAAGCTTTCTTT,CASSQGGSTEAFF
TRBV30,NA,TRBJ1-5,NA,TGTGCCTGGAGTGTAATCGGACAGTACAATCAGCCCCAGCATTTT,CAWSVIGQYNQPQHF
TRBV4-1,NA,TRBJ1-2,NA,TGCGCCAGCAGCCAAGGGCGGGGATGGGGTAACTATGGCTACACCTTC,CASSQGRGWGNYGYTF
TRBV6-1,NA,TRBJ1-6,NA,TGTGCCAGCAGTGAAGCAGCAGGATATAATTCACCCCTCCACTTT,CASSEAAGYNSPLHF
TRBV24-1,NA,TRBJ1-4,TRBD1,TGTGCCACCAGTGATCCGGACAGGATAGGAGAAAAACTGTTTTTT,CATSDPDRIGEKLFF
TRBV6-5,NA,TRBJ1-4,NA,TGTGCCAGCAGACCCGGGACACTGGAAAAACTGTTTTTT,CASRPGTLEKLFF
TRBV19,NA,TRBJ2-3,NA,TGTGCCAGTAGTATATTTACGCGGGATACGCAGTATTTT,CASSIFTRDTQYF
TRBV15,NA,TRBJ2-3,NA,TGTGCCTGGGGGCGGGCGGACACAGATACGCAGTATTTT,CAWGRADTDTQYF
TRBV6-5,NA,TRBJ2-7,NA,TGTGCCAGCAGTTACTCGGCGGGACAGCAAACCTACGAGCAGTACTTC,CASSYSAGQQTYEQYF
TRBV7-9,NA,TRBJ1-2,NA,TGTGCCAGCAGCCTAGAGGTGGCGGATGGCTACACCTTC,CASSLEVADGYTF
TRBV19,NA,TRBJ1-6,NA,TGTGCCAGTAGTATAGTGGGCAGGGGCTCACCCCTCCACTTT,CASSIVGRGSPLHF
TRBV30,NA,TRBJ2-3,TRBD2,TGTGCCTGGAGTGCCGCCGGGACTAGCCTCCTATATAAGTATTTT,CAWSAAGTSLLYKYF